This TCR beta chain was identified during a study of T cells in Graves' hyperthyroidism and ophthalmopathy. Notes on the study in general: Ophthalmopathy and stable hyperthyroidism were separated by a 13 V-J model. Model-based prediction identified ophthalmopathy a median around 6.7 months prior to its onset. Most thyroid-expanded clonotypes above 0.001 were also found in blood.

The source material, RNA transcripts, was used to amplify TCR beta CDR3 regions. Using the HTBI primer set, a first-round RT-PCR was run on the TCR CDR3. In TCRdb, the multiplex PCR reads were re-called with MiXCR into one record per CDR3 protein. The sample yields a few hundred thousand distinct CDR3 sequences, less than 15% seen once. Diagnosis relied on clinical symptoms, serum thyroxine and TRAb, thyroid ultrasound and orbital computed tomography. This clonotype was observed at least ten times. Its antigen is not known. Sequences were obtained from blood. The clonotype originates from a woman between 40 and 50 years old with Graves' hyperthyroidism that later progressed to Graves' ophthalmopathy.

The DNA for the CDR3 is TGTGCCAGCAGTCGGGGGTCCGAGACAGGGGGCTCCGAGCAGTACTTC. Translation gives CASSRGSETGGSEQYF. The J gene is TRBJ2-7, the V gene TRBV12-3 or TRBV12-4, with 10 bases identical to TRBD1. V shed 5 bases, J shed 6 bases, and the junction held 13 bases outside the gene matches. This CDR3 contains 16 residues.